A single count supports the clone carrying this TCR beta chain. Its antigen is not identified. This entry belongs to a study of cytomegalovirus exposure and HLA in healthy donors. General study findings and limits: In an earlier analysis, most TCR beta V segments were productive about 90% or about 30% of the time.

60 Vbeta and 13 Jbeta primers were used in PCR. Produced via immunoSEQ multiplex PCR; TCRdb's table is partial and in-frame only. The data hold around 90,000 clones, with about nine tenths observed a single time. The CDR3 totals 15 residues. V lost 6 bases and J lost 1; bases outside the gene matches: 6. CDR1 and CDR2 from the germline V gene are LNHNV and YYDKDF (reference sequence). The source is a man aged 25 to 40 in good health and CMV-seropositive. V is TRBV15 and J is TRBJ2-7, with 10 bases fitting TRBD1. Sequences were obtained from PBMCs. CDR3 residues: CATRLRQGASYEQYF. The DNA for the CDR3 is TGTGCCACCAGACTGAGACAGGGGGCATCCTACGAGCAGTACTTC.